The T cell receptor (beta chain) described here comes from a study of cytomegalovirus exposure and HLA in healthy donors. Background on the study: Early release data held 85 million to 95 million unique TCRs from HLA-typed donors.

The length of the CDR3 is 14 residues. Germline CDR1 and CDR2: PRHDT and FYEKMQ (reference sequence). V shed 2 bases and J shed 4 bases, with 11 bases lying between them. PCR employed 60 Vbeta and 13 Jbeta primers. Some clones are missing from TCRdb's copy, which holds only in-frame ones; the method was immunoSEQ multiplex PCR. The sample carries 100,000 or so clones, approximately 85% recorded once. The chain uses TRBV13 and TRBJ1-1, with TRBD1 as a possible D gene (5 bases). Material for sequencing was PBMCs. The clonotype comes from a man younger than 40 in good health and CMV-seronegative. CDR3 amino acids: CASSLWGRATEAFF. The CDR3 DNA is TGTGCCAGCAGCTTATGGGGCAGGGCCACTGAAGCTTTCTTT. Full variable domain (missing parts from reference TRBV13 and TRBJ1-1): AAGVIQSPRHLIKEKRETATLKCYPIPRHDTVYWYQQGPGQDPQFLISFYEKMQSDKGSIPDRFSAQQFSDYHSELNMSSLELGDSALYFCASSLWGRATEAFFGQGTRLTVV.